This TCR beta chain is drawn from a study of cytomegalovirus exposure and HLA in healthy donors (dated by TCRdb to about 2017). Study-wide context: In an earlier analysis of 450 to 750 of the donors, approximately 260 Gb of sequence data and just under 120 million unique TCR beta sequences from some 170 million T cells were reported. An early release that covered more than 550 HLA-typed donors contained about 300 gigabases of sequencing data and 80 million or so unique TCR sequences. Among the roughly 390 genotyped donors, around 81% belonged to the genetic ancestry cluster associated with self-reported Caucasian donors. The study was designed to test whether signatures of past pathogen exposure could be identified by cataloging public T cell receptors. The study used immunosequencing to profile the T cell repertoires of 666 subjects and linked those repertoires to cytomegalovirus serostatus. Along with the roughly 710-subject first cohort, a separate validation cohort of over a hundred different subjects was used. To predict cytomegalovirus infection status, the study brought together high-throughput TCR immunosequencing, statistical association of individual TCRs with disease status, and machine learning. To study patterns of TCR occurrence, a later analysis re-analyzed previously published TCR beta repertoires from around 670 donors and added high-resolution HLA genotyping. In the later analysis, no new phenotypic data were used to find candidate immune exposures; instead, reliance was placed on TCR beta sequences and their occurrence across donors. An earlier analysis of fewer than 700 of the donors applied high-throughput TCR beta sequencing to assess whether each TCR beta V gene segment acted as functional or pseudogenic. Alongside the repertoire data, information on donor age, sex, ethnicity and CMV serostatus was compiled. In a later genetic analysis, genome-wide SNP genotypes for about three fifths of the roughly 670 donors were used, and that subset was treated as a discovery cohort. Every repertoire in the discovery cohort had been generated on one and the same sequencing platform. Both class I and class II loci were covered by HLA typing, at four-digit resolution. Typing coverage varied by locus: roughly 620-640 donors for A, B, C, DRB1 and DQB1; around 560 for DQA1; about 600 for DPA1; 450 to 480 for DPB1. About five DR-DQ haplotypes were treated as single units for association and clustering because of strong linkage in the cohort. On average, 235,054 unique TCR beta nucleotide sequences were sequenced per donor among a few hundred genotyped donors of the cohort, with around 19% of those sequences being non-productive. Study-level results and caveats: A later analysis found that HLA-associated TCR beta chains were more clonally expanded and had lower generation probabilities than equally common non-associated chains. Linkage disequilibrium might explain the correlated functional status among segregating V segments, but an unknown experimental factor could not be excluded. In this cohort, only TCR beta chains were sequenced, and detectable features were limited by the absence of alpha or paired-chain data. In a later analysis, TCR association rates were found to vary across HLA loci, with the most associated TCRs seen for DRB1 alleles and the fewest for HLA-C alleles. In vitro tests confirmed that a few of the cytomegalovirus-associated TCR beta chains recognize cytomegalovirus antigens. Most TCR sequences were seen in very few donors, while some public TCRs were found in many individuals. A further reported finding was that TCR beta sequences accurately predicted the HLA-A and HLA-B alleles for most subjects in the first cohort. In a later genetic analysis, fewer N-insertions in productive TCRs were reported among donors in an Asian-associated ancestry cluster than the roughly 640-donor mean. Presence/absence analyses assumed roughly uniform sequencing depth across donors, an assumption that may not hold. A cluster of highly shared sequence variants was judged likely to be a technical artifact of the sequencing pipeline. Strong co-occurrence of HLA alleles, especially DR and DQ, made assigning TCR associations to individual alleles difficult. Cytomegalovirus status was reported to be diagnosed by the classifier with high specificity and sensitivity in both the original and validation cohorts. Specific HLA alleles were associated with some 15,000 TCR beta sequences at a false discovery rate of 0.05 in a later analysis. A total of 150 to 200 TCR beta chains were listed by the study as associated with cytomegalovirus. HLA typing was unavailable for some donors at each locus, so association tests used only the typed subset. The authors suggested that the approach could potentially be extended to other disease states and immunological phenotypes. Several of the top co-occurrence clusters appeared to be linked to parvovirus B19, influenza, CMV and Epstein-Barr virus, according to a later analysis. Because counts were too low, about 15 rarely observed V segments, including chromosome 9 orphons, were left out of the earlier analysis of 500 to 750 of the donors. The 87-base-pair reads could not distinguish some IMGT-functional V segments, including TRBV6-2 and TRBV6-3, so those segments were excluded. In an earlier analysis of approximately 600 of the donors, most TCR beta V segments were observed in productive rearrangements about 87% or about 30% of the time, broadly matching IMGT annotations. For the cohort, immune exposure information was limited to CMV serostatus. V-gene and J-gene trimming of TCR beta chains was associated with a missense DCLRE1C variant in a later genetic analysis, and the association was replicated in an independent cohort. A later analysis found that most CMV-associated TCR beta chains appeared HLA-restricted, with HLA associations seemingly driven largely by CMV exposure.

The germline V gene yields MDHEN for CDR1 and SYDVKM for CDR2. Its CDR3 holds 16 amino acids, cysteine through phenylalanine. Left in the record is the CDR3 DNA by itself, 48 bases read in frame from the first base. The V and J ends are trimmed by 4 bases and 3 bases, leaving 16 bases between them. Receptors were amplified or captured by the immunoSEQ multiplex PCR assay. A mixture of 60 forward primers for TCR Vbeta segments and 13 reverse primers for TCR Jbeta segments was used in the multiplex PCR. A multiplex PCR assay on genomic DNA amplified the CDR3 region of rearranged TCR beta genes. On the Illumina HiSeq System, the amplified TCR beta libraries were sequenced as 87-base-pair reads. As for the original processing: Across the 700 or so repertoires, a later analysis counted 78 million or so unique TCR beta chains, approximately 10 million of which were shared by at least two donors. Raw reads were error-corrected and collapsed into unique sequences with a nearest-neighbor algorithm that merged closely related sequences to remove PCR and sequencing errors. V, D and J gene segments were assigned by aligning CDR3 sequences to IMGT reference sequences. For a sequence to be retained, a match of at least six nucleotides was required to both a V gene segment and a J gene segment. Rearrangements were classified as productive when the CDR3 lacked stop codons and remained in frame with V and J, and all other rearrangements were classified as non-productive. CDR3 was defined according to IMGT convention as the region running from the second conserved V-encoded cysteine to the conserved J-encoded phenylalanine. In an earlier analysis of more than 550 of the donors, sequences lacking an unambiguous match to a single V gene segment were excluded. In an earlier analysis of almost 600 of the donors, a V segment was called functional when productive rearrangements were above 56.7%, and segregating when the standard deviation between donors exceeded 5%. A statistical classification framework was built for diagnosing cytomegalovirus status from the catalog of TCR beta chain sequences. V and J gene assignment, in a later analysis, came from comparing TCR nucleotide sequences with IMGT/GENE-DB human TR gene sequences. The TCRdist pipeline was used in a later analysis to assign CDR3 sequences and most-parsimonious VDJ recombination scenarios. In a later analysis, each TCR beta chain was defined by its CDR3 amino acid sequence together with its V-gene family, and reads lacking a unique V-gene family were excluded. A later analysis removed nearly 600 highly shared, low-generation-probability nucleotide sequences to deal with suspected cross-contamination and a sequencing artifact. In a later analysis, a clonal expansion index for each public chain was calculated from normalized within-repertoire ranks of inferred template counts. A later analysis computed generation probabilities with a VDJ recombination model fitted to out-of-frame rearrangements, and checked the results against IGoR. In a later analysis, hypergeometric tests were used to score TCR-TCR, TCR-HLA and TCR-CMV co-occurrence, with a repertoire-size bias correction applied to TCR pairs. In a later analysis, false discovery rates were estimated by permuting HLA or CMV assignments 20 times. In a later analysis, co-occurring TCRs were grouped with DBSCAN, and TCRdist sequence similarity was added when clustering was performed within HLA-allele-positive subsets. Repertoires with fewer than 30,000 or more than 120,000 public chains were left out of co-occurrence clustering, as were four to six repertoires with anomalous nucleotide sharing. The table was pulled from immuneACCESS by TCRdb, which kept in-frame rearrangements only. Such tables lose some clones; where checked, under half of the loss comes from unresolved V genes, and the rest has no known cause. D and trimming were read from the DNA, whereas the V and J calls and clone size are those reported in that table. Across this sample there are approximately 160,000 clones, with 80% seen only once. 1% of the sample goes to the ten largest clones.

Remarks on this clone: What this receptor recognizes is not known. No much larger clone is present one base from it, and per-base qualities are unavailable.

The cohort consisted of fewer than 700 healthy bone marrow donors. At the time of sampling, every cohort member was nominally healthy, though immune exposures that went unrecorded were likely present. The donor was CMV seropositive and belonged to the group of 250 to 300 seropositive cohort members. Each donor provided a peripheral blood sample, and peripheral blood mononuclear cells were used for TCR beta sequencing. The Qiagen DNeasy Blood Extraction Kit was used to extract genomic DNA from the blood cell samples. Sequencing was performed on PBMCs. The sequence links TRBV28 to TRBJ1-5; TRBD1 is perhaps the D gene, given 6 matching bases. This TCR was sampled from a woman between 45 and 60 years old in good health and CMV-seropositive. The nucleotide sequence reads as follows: TGTGCCAGCAGTTCCACTAAGCAGGGGTCCAATCAGCCCCAGCATTTT. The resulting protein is CASSSTKQGSNQPQHF.